This T cell receptor beta chain was observed in a study of molecular identifiers for immune sequencing clone quantification. Of note for this clonotype: Its specificity is unknown.

General study findings and limits: Jurkat TCR RNA from one cell was spiked into approximately 1 million naive cells, and it was reportedly detectable there.

TCRdb recomputed calls from the PCR reads with MiXCR, one row per CDR3 protein. Here the sample spans over 550,000 distinct CDR3 sequences, over 25% being singletons. V gave up 5 bases and J gave up 4 bases, with 24 bases separating them. Germline CDR1 is LGHNA and CDR2 is YNFKEQ. The CDR3 has 18 amino acids. The rearrangement joins TRBV4-2 to TRBJ2-1; possibly TRBD2 for D (9 bases). This clonotype originated in a human donor in good health. Some libraries in this study had Jurkat cell RNA spiked in. The sequencing sample was made of naive CD8+ T cells from blood, with Jurkat cell RNA spiked in. Specified subset: FACS-sorted CD8+CD4-CCR7+CD45RA+ naive T cells. CDR3 protein: CASSVTGEWTSVYNEQFF. In DNA form, the CDR3 reads TGTGCCAGCAGCGTGACAGGGGAATGGACTAGCGTTTACAATGAGCAGTTCTTC.